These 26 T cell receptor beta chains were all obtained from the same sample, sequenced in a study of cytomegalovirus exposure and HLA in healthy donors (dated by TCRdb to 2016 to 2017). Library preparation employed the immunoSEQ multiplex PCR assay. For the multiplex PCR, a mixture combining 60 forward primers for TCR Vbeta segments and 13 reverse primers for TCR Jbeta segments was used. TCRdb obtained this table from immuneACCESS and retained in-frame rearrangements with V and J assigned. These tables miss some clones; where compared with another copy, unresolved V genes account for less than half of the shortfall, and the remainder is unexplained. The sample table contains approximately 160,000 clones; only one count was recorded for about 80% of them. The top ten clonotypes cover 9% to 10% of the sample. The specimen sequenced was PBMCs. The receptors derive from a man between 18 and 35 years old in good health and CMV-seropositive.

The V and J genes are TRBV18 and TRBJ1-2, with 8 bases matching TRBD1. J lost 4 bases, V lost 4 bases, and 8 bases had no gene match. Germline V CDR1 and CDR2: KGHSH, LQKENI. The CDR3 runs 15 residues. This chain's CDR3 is CASSQEDRAAYGYTF. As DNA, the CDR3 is TGTGCCAGCTCACAGGAGGACAGGGCGGCCTATGGCTACACCTTC.

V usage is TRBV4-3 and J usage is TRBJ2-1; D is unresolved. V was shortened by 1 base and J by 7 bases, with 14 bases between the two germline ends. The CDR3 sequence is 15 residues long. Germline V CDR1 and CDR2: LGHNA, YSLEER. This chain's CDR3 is CASSQGQDTQNEQFF. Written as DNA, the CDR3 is TGCGCCAGCAGCCAAGGCCAGGATACCCAAAATGAGCAGTTCTTC.

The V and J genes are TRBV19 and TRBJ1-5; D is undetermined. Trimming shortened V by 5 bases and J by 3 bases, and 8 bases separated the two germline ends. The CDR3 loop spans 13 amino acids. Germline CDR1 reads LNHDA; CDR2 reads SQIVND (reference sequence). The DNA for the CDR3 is TGTGCCAGTAGTGGGCTGATCAATCAGCCCCAGCATTTT. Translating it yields CASSGLINQPQHF.

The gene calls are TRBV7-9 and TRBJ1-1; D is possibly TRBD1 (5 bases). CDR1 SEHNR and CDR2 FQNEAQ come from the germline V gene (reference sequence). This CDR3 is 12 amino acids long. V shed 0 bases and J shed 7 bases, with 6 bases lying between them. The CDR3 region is CASSLARVEAFF. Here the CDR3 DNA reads TGTGCCAGCAGCTTAGCCAGGGTTGAAGCTTTCTTT.

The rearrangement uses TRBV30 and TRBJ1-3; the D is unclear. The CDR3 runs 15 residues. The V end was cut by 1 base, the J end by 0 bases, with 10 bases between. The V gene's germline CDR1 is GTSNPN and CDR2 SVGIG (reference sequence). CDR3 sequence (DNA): TGTGCCTGGAGTGGATACATTAACTCTGGAAACACCATATATTTT. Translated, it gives CAWSGYINSGNTIYF.

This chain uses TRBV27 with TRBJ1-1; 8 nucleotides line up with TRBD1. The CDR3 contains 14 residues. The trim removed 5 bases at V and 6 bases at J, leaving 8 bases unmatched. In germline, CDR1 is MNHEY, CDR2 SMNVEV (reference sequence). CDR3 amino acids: CASSVDRGSAEAFF. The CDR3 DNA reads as TGTGCCAGCAGTGTAGACAGGGGATCCGCTGAAGCTTTCTTT.

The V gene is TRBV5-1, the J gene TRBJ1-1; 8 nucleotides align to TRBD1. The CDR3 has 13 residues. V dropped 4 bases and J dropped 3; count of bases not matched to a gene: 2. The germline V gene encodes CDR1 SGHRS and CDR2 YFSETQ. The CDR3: CASSQTGDTEAFF. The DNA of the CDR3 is TGCGCCAGCAGCCAGACAGGGGACACTGAAGCTTTCTTT.

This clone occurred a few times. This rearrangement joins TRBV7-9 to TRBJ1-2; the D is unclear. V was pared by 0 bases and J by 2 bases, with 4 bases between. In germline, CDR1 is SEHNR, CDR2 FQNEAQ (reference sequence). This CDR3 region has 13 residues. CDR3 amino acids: CASSLASNYGYTF. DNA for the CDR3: TGTGCCAGCAGCTTAGCGAGCAACTATGGCTACACCTTC.

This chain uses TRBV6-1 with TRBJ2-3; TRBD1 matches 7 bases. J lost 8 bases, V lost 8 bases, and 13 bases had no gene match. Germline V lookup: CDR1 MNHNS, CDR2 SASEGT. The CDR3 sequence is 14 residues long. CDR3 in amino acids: CASQGQPEASTQYF. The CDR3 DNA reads TGTGCCAGCCAGGGACAGCCCGAGGCTAGTACGCAGTATTTT.

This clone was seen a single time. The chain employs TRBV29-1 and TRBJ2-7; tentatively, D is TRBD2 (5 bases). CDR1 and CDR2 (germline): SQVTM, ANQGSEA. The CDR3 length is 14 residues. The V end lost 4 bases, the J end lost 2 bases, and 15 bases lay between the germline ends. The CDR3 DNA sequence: TGCAGCGTTGCTTATTTCCCGGGGACCTACGAGCAGTACTTC. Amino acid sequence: CSVAYFPGTYEQYF.

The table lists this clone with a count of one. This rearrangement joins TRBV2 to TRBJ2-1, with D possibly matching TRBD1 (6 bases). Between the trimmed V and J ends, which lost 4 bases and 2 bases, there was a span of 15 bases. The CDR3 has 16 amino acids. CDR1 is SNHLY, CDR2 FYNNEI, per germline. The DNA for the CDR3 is TGTGCCAGCAGTGGTCTAGTGGGGGACACCTACAATGAGCAGTTCTTC. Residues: CASSGLVGDTYNEQFF.

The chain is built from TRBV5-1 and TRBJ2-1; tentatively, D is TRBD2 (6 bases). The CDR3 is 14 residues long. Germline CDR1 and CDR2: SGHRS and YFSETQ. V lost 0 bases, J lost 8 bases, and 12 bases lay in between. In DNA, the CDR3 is TGCGCCAGCAGCTTGGCCCGACCGGGGGATGAGCAGTTCTTC. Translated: CASSLARPGDEQFF.

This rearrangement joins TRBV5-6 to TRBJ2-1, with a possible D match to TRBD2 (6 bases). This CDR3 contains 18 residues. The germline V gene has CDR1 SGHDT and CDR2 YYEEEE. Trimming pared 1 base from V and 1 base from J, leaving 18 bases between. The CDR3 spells CASSLSRGGVKSYNEQFF. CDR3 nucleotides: TGTGCCAGCAGCTTGTCGAGGGGAGGAGTAAAGTCCTACAATGAGCAGTTCTTC.

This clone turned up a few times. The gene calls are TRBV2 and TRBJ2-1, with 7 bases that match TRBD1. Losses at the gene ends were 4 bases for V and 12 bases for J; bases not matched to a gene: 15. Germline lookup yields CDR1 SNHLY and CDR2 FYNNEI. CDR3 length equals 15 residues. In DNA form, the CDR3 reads TGTGCCAGCAGTGTAGGGACAGCTGTATTTATGGGGCAGTTCTTC. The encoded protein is CASSVGTAVFMGQFF.

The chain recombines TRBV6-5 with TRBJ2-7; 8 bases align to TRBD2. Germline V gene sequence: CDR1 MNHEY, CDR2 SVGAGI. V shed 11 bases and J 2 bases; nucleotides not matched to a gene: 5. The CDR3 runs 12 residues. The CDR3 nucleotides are TGTGCCGCGGGGGGTCCCCCCTACGAGCAGTACTTC. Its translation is CAAGGPPYEQYF.

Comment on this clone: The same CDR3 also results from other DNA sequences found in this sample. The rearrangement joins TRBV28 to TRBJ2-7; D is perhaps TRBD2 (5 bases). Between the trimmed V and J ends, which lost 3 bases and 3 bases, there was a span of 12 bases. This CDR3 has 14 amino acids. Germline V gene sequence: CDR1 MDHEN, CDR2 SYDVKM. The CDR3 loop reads CASSLGTGGYEQYF. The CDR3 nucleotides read TGTGCCAGCAGTTTGGGAACCGGAGGCTACGAGCAGTACTTC.

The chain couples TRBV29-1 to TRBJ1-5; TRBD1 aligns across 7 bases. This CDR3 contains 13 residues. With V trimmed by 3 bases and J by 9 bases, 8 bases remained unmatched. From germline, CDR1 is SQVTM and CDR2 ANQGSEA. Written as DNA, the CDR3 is TGCAGCGTTGACACAGGGGACGGTGCGCCCCAGCATTTT. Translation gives CSVDTGDGAPQHF.

DNA of the CDR3: TGTGCCAGCTCACCTCTTGCAGGGGGGAACACTGAAGCTTTCTTT. Translation gives CASSPLAGGNTEAFF. This chain joins TRBV18 and TRBJ1-1; 7 positions agree with TRBD1. Trimming removed 3 bases from V and 1 base from J; junction bases left unmatched: 5. This CDR3 is 15 amino acids long. Germline CDR1 reads KGHSH; CDR2 reads LQKENI.

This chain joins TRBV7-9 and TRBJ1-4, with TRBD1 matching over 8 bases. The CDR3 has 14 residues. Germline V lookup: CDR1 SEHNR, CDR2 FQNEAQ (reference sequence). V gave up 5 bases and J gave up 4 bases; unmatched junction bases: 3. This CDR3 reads CASSIDRGNEKLFF. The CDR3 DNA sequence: TGTGCCAGCAGCATAGACAGGGGTAATGAAAAACTGTTTTTT. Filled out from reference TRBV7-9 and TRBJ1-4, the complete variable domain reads DTGVSQNPRHKITKRGQNVTFRCDPISEHNRLYWYRQTLGQGPEFLTYFQNEAQLEKSRLLSDRFSAERPKGSFSTLEIQRTEQGDSAMYLCASSIDRGNEKLFFGSGTQLSVL.

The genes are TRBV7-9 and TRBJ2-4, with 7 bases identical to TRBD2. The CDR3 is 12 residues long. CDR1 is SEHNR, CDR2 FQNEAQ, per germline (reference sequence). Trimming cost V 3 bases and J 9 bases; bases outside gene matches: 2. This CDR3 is CASSFREGIQYF. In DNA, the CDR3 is TGTGCCAGCAGCTTTAGGGAGGGCATTCAGTACTTC.

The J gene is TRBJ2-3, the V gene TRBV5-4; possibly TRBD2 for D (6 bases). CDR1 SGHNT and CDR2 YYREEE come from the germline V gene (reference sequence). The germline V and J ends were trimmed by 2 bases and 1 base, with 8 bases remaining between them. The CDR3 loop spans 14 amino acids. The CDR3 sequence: CASSFGGGTDTQYF. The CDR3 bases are TGTGCCAGCAGCTTTGGAGGGGGCACAGATACGCAGTATTTT.

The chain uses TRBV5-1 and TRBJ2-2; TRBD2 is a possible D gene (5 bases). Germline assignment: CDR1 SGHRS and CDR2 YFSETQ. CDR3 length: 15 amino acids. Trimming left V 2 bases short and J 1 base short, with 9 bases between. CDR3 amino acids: CASSFGKENTGELFF. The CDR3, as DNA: TGCGCCAGCAGCTTCGGGAAAGAGAACACCGGGGAGCTGTTTTTT. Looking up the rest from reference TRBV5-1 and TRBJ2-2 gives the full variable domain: KAGVTQTPRYLIKTRGQQVTLSCSPISGHRSVSWYQQTPGQGLQFLFEYFSETQRNKGNFPGRFSGRQFSNSRSEMNVSTLELGDSALYLCASSFGKENTGELFFGEGSRLTVL.

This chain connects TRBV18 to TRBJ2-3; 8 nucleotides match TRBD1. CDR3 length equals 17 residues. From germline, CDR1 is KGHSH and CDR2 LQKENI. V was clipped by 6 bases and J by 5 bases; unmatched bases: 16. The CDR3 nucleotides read TGTGCCAGCTCCCCGGACAGGGACCTCCGTCCGGGAGATACGCAGTATTTT. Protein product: CASSPDRDLRPGDTQYF.

The CDR3 reads CASSLEPGANEQFF. CDR3 in DNA: TGTGCCAGCAGCTTAGAGCCGGGAGCCAATGAGCAGTTCTTC. The chain employs TRBV7-9 and TRBJ2-1; a weak D match, TRBD2 (6 bases). V lost 1 base, J lost 6 bases, and 10 bases lay in between. Germline V gene sequence: CDR1 SEHNR, CDR2 FQNEAQ (reference sequence). CDR3 length: 14 residues.

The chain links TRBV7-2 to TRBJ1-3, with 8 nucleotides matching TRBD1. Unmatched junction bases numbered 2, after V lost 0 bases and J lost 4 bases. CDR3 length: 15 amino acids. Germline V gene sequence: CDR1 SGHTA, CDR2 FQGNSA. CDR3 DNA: TGTGCCAGCAGCTTAGCCGGGACAGGCGGAAACACCATATATTTT. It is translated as CASSLAGTGGNTIYF.

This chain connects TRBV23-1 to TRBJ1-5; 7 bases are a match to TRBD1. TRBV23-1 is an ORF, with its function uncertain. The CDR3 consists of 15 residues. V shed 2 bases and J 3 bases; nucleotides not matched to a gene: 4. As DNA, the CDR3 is TGCGCCAGCAGTCAAGAGACAGGGACCAATCAGCCCCAGCATTTT. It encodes CASSQETGTNQPQHF.